A selection of T cell receptor beta chains follows, all from one sample in a study of memory CD8 T cells in hepatitis C reinfection. Clones were sequenced by immunoSEQ multiplex PCR, and TCRdb holds only the in-frame ones, with some missing. There are tens of thousands of clones in the sample; approximately 87% occur only once, and around 1.2% lies in the top ten. Sequences were obtained from naive CD8+ T cells sorted from blood. The receptors here all came from a man between 18 and 35 years old with hepatitis C virus infection. Each CDR3 is given with its conserved first and last residue. The D gene is left open where the match is weak. Expanded clones get a size class; other rows say once, few or many, or leave the size out.

v_gene	j_gene	abundance	d_gene	CDR3nt	CDR3aa
TRBV30	TRBJ1-4	-	TRBD1	TGTGCCTGGAGCGAGGGGACAGCTAATGAAAAACTGTTTTTT	CAWSEGTANEKLFF
TRBV5-5	TRBJ1-1	-	TRBD1	TGTGCCAGCAGCTTGGCCATGGGACAGGTTGTTCCCGCTTTCTTT	CASSLAMGQVVPAFF
TRBV2	TRBJ2-1	-	-	TGTGCCAGCGTCCTACCCCTAGCGTACGAGCAGTTCTTC	CASVLPLAYEQFF
TRBV7-9	TRBJ1-1	-	TRBD1	TGTGCCAGCAGCCTCCGGACAGGGGAGAACACTGAAGCTTTCTTT	CASSLRTGENTEAFF
TRBV7-9	TRBJ2-1	few	TRBD1	TGTGCCAGCAGCTTAGAACAGGGGAGAAAAGAGCAGTTCTTC	CASSLEQGRKEQFF
TRBV29-1	TRBJ2-1	-	-	TGCAGCGTTGAGCAGGGACTTGATGAGCAGTTCTTC	CSVEQGLDEQFF
TRBV6-1	TRBJ1-2	-	-	TGTGCCAGCAGTGAACCGGGGGGCTATGGCTACACCTTC	CASSEPGGYGYTF
TRBV19	TRBJ1-2	-	-	TGTGCCAGTAGTATAGATCCGGAGGGGATTGACTATGGCTACACCTTC	CASSIDPEGIDYGYTF
TRBV9	TRBJ2-2	-	TRBD2	TGTGCCAGCAGCCCCCGACTAGCGGGAGACACCGGGGAGCTGTTTTTT	CASSPRLAGDTGELFF
TRBV6-5	TRBJ2-5	-	-	TGTGCCAGCAGTTACTCGGGGGACTTGAGGCGTGAGACCCAGTACTTC	CASSYSGDLRRETQYF
TRBV11-2	TRBJ2-1	-	-	TGTGCCAGCAGCTTAAGCACCCGAGGCAGGGCAAATGAGCAGTTCTTC	CASSLSTRGRANEQFF
TRBV11-2	TRBJ2-2	-	-	TGTGCCAGCAGCTCGAGCCCCACTAGTCGACCGGGCGGGGAGCTGTTTTTT	CASSSSPTSRPGGELFF
TRBV6-5	TRBJ1-1	-	-	TGTGCCAGCAGTTACCAGAACACTGAAGCTTTCTTT	CASSYQNTEAFF
TRBV18	TRBJ2-7	-	TRBD2	TGTGCCAGCTCCACCCTTGTCGGAGAAGCGGGAGGGGCCTACGAGCAGTACTTC	CASSTLVGEAGGAYEQYF
TRBV27	TRBJ1-6	once	TRBD1	TGTGCCAGCAGTTTAACAGGGGAAGGGACACCCCTCCACTTT	CASSLTGEGTPLHF
TRBV4-1	TRBJ1-3	-	-	TGCGCCAGCAGCCAAGACCCGGGGAATCCTGGAAACACCATATATTTT	CASSQDPGNPGNTIYF
TRBV29-1	TRBJ2-7	-	TRBD2	TGCAGCGTGGGGGGTGAGGTCGGGAGGCCCTACGAGCAGTACTTC	CSVGGEVGRPYEQYF
TRBV7-8	TRBJ1-6	-	-	TGTGCCAGCAGCTTAGGGGTGGAGGGTAATTCACCCCTCCACTTT	CASSLGVEGNSPLHF
TRBV27	TRBJ1-2	-	-	TGTGCCAGCAGTTTGGGCGGGAACTATGGCTACACCTTC	CASSLGGNYGYTF
TRBV19	TRBJ1-5	-	TRBD1	TGTGCCAGTACCACGGACAGGGGGTATCAGCCCCAGCATTTT	CASTTDRGYQPQHF
TRBV6-5	TRBJ1-2	-	TRBD1	TGTGCCACCACAATCGGGACAGGGAATGGGTACACCTTC	CATTIGTGNGYTF
TRBV28	TRBJ2-1	-	TRBD1	TGTGCCATTACCGGGACAGATAGCGATGAGCAGTTCTTC	CAITGTDSDEQFF
TRBV9	TRBJ1-2	-	TRBD1	TGTGCCAGCAGCGCGGGACAGACCCTGGGGGATGGCTACACCTTC	CASSAGQTLGDGYTF
TRBV7-9	TRBJ1-2	-	TRBD1	TGTGCCAGCAGCTTAGGGACAGGGGGCGCGTATGGCTACACCTTC	CASSLGTGGAYGYTF
TRBV4-1	TRBJ2-1	-	TRBD2	TGCGCCAGCAGGCCCGGGACTAGAACCTTGAATGAGCAGTTCTTC	CASRPGTRTLNEQFF
TRBV5-4	TRBJ2-5	-	TRBD2	TGTGCCAGCAGCTTGGGGCGGGGGGGCTTAGAGACCCAGTACTTC	CASSLGRGGLETQYF
TRBV7-9	TRBJ2-2	-	TRBD2	TGTGCCAGCAGCCCAGGACTAGCGGGGGCCTCCGTCAACACCGGGGAGCTGTTTTTT	CASSPGLAGASVNTGELFF